Listed below are T cell receptor beta chains from one sample, sequenced in a study of cytomegalovirus exposure and HLA in healthy donors. Profiling relied on immunoSEQ multiplex PCR, and the TCRdb table lists in-frame clones only, not all of them. The sample carries around 300,000 clones, 70% to 90% recorded once. The source material was PBMCs. The receptor set was obtained from a young woman in good health and CMV-seronegative. CDR3s include the opening cysteine and the closing phenylalanine or tryptophan. A D gene is named only where the DNA matches it firmly. For some rows the clone size is stated as once, few or many, or as a class when expanded; others skip it.

abundance,v_gene,j_gene,d_gene,CDR3nt,CDR3aa
NA,TRBV27,TRBJ2-5,NA,TGTGCCAGCAGTTTGACGTTACAACATGAGGGGACCCAGTACTTC,CASSLTLQHEGTQYF
once,TRBV7-2,TRBJ2-7,TRBD1,TGTGCCAGCAGCTTTAACATCCGGGACAGATCCTACGAGCAGTACTTC,CASSFNIRDRSYEQYF
NA,TRBV29-1,TRBJ1-2,TRBD1,TGCAGCGTTGAGGACAGGGGACATTCCAACTATGGCTACACCTTC,CSVEDRGHSNYGYTF
few,TRBV5-1,TRBJ2-2,TRBD1,TGCGCCAGCAGCTTGACGTCCCGGGACAGGGCCGGGGAGCTGTTTTTT,CASSLTSRDRAGELFF
NA,TRBV5-6,TRBJ2-1,NA,TGTGCCAGCATCCCCTCAGGTGGCAATGAGCAGTTCTTC,CASIPSGGNEQFF
NA,TRBV28,TRBJ1-2,TRBD1,TGTGCCAGCAGTTTTTACGCGGGACAGGTTTTCTATGGCTACACCTTC,CASSFYAGQVFYGYTF
NA,TRBV5-1,TRBJ2-7,TRBD2,TGCGCCAGCAGCTTGGACCAGCGGGAGTACGAGCAGTACTTC,CASSLDQREYEQYF
NA,TRBV19,TRBJ2-7,TRBD2,TGTGCCAGTAGACCCGGTAGCGGGAGCAACGAGCAGTACTTC,CASRPGSGSNEQYF
NA,TRBV29-1,TRBJ1-1,NA,TGCAGCGTTGAGGGTCGGGGGGCTACGGGAGCTTTCTTT,CSVEGRGATGAFF
once,TRBV7-9,TRBJ2-7,NA,TGTGCCAGCAGACGCCTTCAGGACGAGCAGTACTTC,CASRRLQDEQYF
NA,TRBV5-6,TRBJ1-2,NA,TGTGCCAGCAGCCTGGGGGCGAACAACTATGGCTACACCTTC,CASSLGANNYGYTF
NA,TRBV5-1,TRBJ2-1,TRBD2,TGCGCCAGCGGCCCTAGCGGGAGTTATGAGCAGTTCTTC,CASGPSGSYEQFF
once,TRBV7-2,TRBJ2-1,NA,TGTGCCAGCAGCTCCCCGGGAGCGTATTACAATGAGCAGTTCTTC,CASSSPGAYYNEQFF
NA,TRBV4-1,TRBJ2-5,NA,TGCGCCAGCAGCCTATACGGGGGACAGCTACCAGAAGAGACCCAGTACTTC,CASSLYGGQLPEETQYF
NA,TRBV4-3,TRBJ1-4,NA,TGCGCCAGCAGCCGGAGGCTGGGAGAAAAACTGTTTTTT,CASSRRLGEKLFF
NA,TRBV18,TRBJ1-2,NA,TGTGCCAGCTCACCACTCCCGGACAACGCTAACTATGGCTACACCTTC,CASSPLPDNANYGYTF
NA,TRBV25-1,TRBJ2-5,NA,TGTGCCAGCAGTGAATATGGAGTAGGCCTTTCGGGGGAGACCCAGTACTTC,CASSEYGVGLSGETQYF
NA,TRBV6-1,TRBJ1-2,TRBD1,TGTGCCAGCCTACCGGACAGGGGGCAAGGCTACACCTTC,CASLPDRGQGYTF
NA,TRBV5-4,TRBJ2-1,TRBD1,TGTGCCAGCAGCTATAGACAGGGGGGCCCGGTTGAGGGTGAGCAGTTCTTC,CASSYRQGGPVEGEQFF
NA,TRBV11-2,TRBJ2-5,NA,TGTGCCAGCAGCTTATCACTAGTCCCAATACTACAAGAGACCCAGTACTTC,CASSLSLVPILQETQYF
NA,TRBV11-3,TRBJ2-7,NA,TGTGCCAGCAGCGTTGCGGGGACCTACGAGCAGTACTTC,CASSVAGTYEQYF
NA,TRBV6-1,TRBJ2-7,TRBD2,TGTGCCAGCAGTAAGACTAGCGGAAACTACGAGCAGTACTTC,CASSKTSGNYEQYF
NA,TRBV6-6,TRBJ1-1,NA,TGTGCCAGCAGTTACTCAAGGAGCCTCCAAGGTGAAGCTTTCTTT,CASSYSRSLQGEAFF
NA,TRBV9,TRBJ2-1,NA,TGTGCCAGCAGCGTAGGGGGGTCCACCAGGGGCTCCTACAATGAGCAGTTCTTC,CASSVGGSTRGSYNEQFF
NA,TRBV9,TRBJ2-7,TRBD2,TGTGCCAGCAGCGTGGGTTCCGGGACTAGCGGGAGCCTTGCCTACGAGCAGTACTTC,CASSVGSGTSGSLAYEQYF
NA,TRBV15,TRBJ2-3,TRBD2,TGTGCCACACCACCTGCTAGCGGGGGTTTTTCAGATACGCAGTATTTT,CATPPASGGFSDTQYF
NA,TRBV5-4,TRBJ1-4,NA,TGTGCCAGCAGCAGTGTGGGGGCCAATAATGAAAAACTGTTTTTT,CASSSVGANNEKLFF
NA,TRBV5-1,TRBJ2-7,NA,TGCGCCAGCACCCGCGTAGAGAGCTCCTACGAGCAGTACTTC,CASTRVESSYEQYF
NA,TRBV5-1,TRBJ2-7,TRBD1,TGCGCCAGCAGCTCGGGACAGCCTCCCTACGAGCAGTACTTC,CASSSGQPPYEQYF
NA,TRBV5-1,TRBJ1-1,TRBD1,TGCGCCAGCAGCCCCAGGACAGGGTCAGGGGACACTGAAGCTTTCTTT,CASSPRTGSGDTEAFF
NA,TRBV5-6,TRBJ2-5,NA,TGTGCCAGCATGAGGGTCAGCGGGACCCAGTACTTC,CASMRVSGTQYF
NA,TRBV9,TRBJ2-1,TRBD2,TGTGCCAGCAGCGAGGGACTAGCGGGAGTGAGTGAGCAGTTCTTC,CASSEGLAGVSEQFF
NA,TRBV10-1,TRBJ2-7,TRBD2,TGCGCCAGCAGTGCGGGACTACTGGACGAGCAGTACTTC,CASSAGLLDEQYF